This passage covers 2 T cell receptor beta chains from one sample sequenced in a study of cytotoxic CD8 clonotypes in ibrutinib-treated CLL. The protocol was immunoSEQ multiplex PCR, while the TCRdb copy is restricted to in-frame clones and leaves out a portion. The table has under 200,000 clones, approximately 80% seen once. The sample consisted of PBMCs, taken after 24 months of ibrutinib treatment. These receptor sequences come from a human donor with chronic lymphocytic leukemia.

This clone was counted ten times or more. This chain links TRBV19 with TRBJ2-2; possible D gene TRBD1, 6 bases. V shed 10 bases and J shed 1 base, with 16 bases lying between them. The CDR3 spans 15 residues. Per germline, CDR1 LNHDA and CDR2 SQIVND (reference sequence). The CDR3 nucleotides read TGTGCCACGTCACCCGGGACATTGAACACCGGGGAGCTGTTTTTT. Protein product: CATSPGTLNTGELFF. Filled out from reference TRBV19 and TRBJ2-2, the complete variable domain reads DGGITQSPKYLFRKEGQNVTLSCEQNLNHDAMYWYRQDPGQGLRLIYYSQIVNDFQKGDIAEGYSVSREKKESFPLTVTSAQKNPTAFYLCATSPGTLNTGELFFGEGSRLTVL.

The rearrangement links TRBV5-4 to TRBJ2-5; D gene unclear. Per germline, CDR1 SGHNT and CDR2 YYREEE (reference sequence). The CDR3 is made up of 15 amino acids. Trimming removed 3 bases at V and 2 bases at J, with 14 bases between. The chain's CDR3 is CASSYFGVGQETQYF. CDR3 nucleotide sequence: TGTGCCAGCAGCTATTTTGGGGTTGGGCAAGAGACCCAGTACTTC. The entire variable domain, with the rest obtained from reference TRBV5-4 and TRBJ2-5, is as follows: ETGVTQSPTHLIKTRGQQVTLRCSSQSGHNTVSWYQQALGQGPQFIFQYYREEENGRGNFPPRFSGLQFPNYSSELNVNALELDDSALYLCASSYFGVGQETQYFGPGTRLLVL.